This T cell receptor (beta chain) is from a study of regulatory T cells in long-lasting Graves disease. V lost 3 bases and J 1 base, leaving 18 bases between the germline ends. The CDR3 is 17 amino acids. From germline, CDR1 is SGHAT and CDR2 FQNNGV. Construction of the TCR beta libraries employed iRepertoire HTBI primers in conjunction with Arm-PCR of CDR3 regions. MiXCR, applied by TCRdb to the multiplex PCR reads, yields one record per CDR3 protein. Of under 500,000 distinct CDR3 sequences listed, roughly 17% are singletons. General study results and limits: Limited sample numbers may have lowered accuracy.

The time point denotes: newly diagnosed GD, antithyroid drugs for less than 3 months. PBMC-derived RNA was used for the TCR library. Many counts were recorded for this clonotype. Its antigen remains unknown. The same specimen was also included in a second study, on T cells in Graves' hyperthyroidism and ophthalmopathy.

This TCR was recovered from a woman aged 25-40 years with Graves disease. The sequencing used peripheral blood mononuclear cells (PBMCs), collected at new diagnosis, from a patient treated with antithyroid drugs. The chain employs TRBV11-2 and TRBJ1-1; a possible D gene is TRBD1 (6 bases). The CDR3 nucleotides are TGTGCCAGCAGCTTCAGGGGCCGGGACAAGTGGAACACTGAAGCTTTCTTT. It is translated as CASSFRGRDKWNTEAFF. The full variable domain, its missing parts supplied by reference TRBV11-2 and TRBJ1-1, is EAGVAQSPRYKIIEKRQSVAFWCNPISGHATLYWYQQILGQGPKLLIQFQNNGVVDDSQLPKDRFSAERLKGVDSTLKIQPAKLEDSAVYLCASSFRGRDKWNTEAFFGQGTRLTVV.